One and the same sample provided the 2 T cell receptor beta chains below, sequenced in a study of blood T cell repertoires in COVID-19. The repertoire was sequenced with immunoSEQ multiplex PCR; TCRdb's copy has only in-frame clones and lacks some. The sample includes approximately 62,000 clones, about 81% of them seen just once. Material: peripheral blood. The receptors shown here come from an elderly man with acute or convalescent COVID-19.

The chain employs TRBV6-2 or TRBV6-3 and TRBJ2-7; no clear D gene. This CDR3 comprises 13 residues. Between the trimmed V and J ends, which lost 2 bases and 3 bases, there was a span of 8 bases. Germline V CDR1 and CDR2: MNHEY, SVGEGT. The CDR3 DNA sequence: TGTGCCAGCAGTTACCAGCAGGACTACGAGCAGTACTTC. This gives the protein CASSYQQDYEQYF.

The chain carries TRBV9 and TRBJ2-7; 7 nucleotides agree with TRBD1. The V and J ends lost 3 bases and 1 base, in that order; junction bases with no gene match: 4. Germline V gene lookup returns CDR1 SGDLS and CDR2 YYNGEE. The CDR3 consists of 14 residues. CDR3 sequence: CASSGQGASYEQYF. The CDR3 DNA follows: TGTGCCAGCAGCGGACAGGGCGCATCCTACGAGCAGTACTTC.